The 12 T cell receptor beta chains reported below all come from one sample, sequenced in a study of blood T cell repertoires in COVID-19. This table comes from immunoSEQ multiplex PCR, and its TCRdb copy is limited to in-frame clones, with some not included. The table records 280,000 or so clones, roughly 87% of them present only once. The sequenced sample was PBMCs or T cells enriched from blood (not recorded which). The source is a middle-aged woman who had recovered from COVID-19.

This chain connects TRBV3-1 (or the pseudogene TRBV3-2) to TRBJ2-3; possibly TRBD2 for D (6 bases). CDR3 length: 16 amino acids. Germline CDR1 LGHDT, CDR2 YNNKEL (reference sequence). V was trimmed by 3 bases and J by 0 bases, leaving 13 bases between them. In DNA, the CDR3 is TGTGCCAGCAGCCAGTTCGGCGGGATTAGCACAGATACGCAGTATTTT. It translates to CASSQFGGISTDTQYF.

CDR3 in amino acids: CASSPGTSVQETQYF. The CDR3 DNA reads as TGTGCCAGCAGCCCCGGGACTAGCGTCCAAGAGACCCAGTACTTC. This rearrangement joins TRBV4-2 to TRBJ2-5; 10 positions agree with TRBD2. The germline V gene encodes CDR1 LGHNA and CDR2 YNFKEQ. V lost 4 bases and J lost 1; bases outside the gene matches: 3. This CDR3 contains 15 residues.

This rearrangement joins TRBV7-9 to TRBJ1-3; D remains unclear. Per the germline V gene, CDR1 is SEHNR and CDR2 is FQNEAQ (reference sequence). The CDR3 contains 16 residues. Trimming took off 0 bases at V and 0 bases at J, with 9 bases between the two ends. The chain's CDR3 is CASSLATPLSGNTIYF. DNA of the CDR3: TGTGCCAGCAGCTTAGCGACACCACTCTCTGGAAACACCATATATTTT. Supplemented by reference TRBV7-9 and TRBJ1-3, the full variable domain reads DTGVSQNPRHKITKRGQNVTFRCDPISEHNRLYWYRQTLGQGPEFLTYFQNEAQLEKSRLLSDRFSAERPKGSFSTLEIQRTEQGDSAMYLCASSLATPLSGNTIYFGEGSWLTVV.

V gene TRBV18 combines with J gene TRBJ1-1; 11 nucleotides line up with TRBD1. Germline V gives CDR1 KGHSH, CDR2 LQKENI. The V and J ends lost 6 bases and 0 bases, in that order; junction bases with no gene match: 9. The CDR3 covers 17 residues. Here the CDR3 reads CASSGTGGSNMNTEAFF. CDR3 DNA sequence: TGTGCCAGCTCCGGGACAGGGGGTTCTAACATGAACACTGAAGCTTTCTTT.

The J gene is TRBJ2-1, the V gene TRBV9, with 12 bases matching TRBD2. V was pared by 3 bases and J by 9 bases, with 10 bases of the junction left unmatched. Germline CDR1 reads SGDLS; CDR2 reads YYNGEE. The CDR3 is made up of 16 amino acids. CDR3 in DNA: TGTGCCAGCAGCGGAAGCGGACTAGCGGGATCACGTGAGCAGTTCTTC. Translation gives CASSGSGLAGSREQFF.

Comment on this clone: Within the sample, other DNA sequences also encode this same CDR3. This chain joins TRBV27 and TRBJ1-1, with 7 bases aligning to TRBD1. CDR3 length: 15 residues. Germline CDR1 is MNHEY and CDR2 is SMNVEV (reference sequence). V lost 4 bases, J lost 4 bases, and 9 bases stayed unmatched. The DNA for the CDR3 is TGTGCCAGCAGTTCCGACAGGGTTGGGGGCACTGAAGCTTTCTTT. Encoded protein: CASSSDRVGGTEAFF.

The chain recombines TRBV28 with TRBJ2-1, with a possible D match to TRBD1 (6 bases). Per germline, CDR1 MDHEN and CDR2 SYDVKM. Trimming took 6 bases from V and 3 from J, leaving 12 bases between them. This CDR3 contains 14 residues. The CDR3 here is CASSVLGGYNEQFF. The CDR3 bases are TGTGCCAGCAGCGTGCTAGGGGGCTACAATGAGCAGTTCTTC.

The V gene is TRBV28, the J gene TRBJ2-3; D is possibly TRBD2 (5 bases). This CDR3 is 13 amino acids long. The germline V and J ends were trimmed by 6 bases and 6 bases, with 13 bases remaining between them. Germline lookup yields CDR1 MDHEN and CDR2 SYDVKM. CDR3 DNA sequence: TGTGCCAGCAGGACACTAGTTTCGGATACGCAGTATTTT. Amino acid sequence: CASRTLVSDTQYF. Variable domain in full (rest from reference TRBV28 and TRBJ2-3): DVKVTQSSRYLVKRTGEKVFLECVQDMDHENMFWYRQDPGLGLRLIYFSYDVKMKEKGDIPEGYSVSREKKERFSLILESASTNQTSMYLCASRTLVSDTQYFGPGTRLTVL.

The chain combines TRBV7-2 with TRBJ1-2; D remains unclear. The germline gives CDR1 SGHTA, CDR2 FQGNSA. Deletions cut 1 base from V and 5 bases from J, with 17 bases between. The CDR3 contains 16 residues. The CDR3 coding sequence is TGTGCCAGCAGCTTAGGAAAAGGAGGGTATGGGTATGGCTACACCTTC. This gives the protein CASSLGKGGYGYGYTF.

This rearrangement joins TRBV9 to TRBJ2-1; D perhaps matches TRBD1 (6 bases). The germline V and J ends were trimmed by 3 bases and 11 bases, with 24 bases remaining between them. The CDR3 loop spans 16 amino acids. The germline CDR1 and CDR2 sequences are SGDLS and YYNGEE. The CDR3 loop reads CASSGQGQTHWDQQFF. For the CDR3, the DNA is TGTGCCAGCAGCGGCCAAGGACAGACCCATTGGGATCAGCAGTTCTTC.

This clone came up once. The J gene is TRBJ2-1, the V gene TRBV7-6, with D perhaps TRBD1 (6 bases). The CDR3 consists of 14 residues. Germline V lookup: CDR1 SGHVS, CDR2 FNYEAQ. The V and J ends lost 5 bases and 4 bases respectively, with 12 bases between them. The CDR3 is CASSPDSRYNEQFF. For the CDR3, the DNA is TGTGCCAGCAGCCCGGACAGCCGTTACAATGAGCAGTTCTTC.

The V call is TRBV3-1 (or the pseudogene TRBV3-2), the J call TRBJ2-5, with TRBD2 as a possible D gene (6 bases). This CDR3 has 14 amino acids. Germline CDR1 is LGHDT and CDR2 is YNNKEL (reference sequence). Trimming removed 3 bases at V and 7 bases at J, with 15 bases between. Here the CDR3 DNA reads TGTGCCAGCAGCCAGGGACTTCTCTCGGGGACCCAGTACTTC. As protein: CASSQGLLSGTQYF.